Listed below are T cell receptor beta chains from one sample, sequenced in a study of cytomegalovirus exposure and HLA in healthy donors. Method: immunoSEQ multiplex PCR; TCRdb's copy keeps in-frame clones and lacks some. The table lists 100,000 to 150,000 clones, roughly 74% of them singletons. What was sequenced was PBMCs. Receptor source: a male donor in good health and CMV-seronegative. CDR3s leave out the opening cysteine and the closing phenylalanine or tryptophan. Fields, in order: CDR3 protein, V gene.

CDR3 protein: ASSVGRGYGYT
V gene: TRBV6-1

CDR3 protein: ASSAHIGTDRYEQY
V gene: TRBV9

CDR3 protein: ASSQDASYGYT
V gene: TRBV4-2

CDR3 protein: ASGLDGGVGGYT
V gene: TRBV12-5

CDR3 protein: SARDILWDT
V gene: TRBV20-1

CDR3 protein: ASSLGGDYQETQY
V gene: TRBV5-4

CDR3 protein: ASSKTSGGAYEQY
V gene: TRBV2

CDR3 protein: ASSQEASFGNSPLH
V gene: TRBV4-3

CDR3 protein: AWERQGDTEAF
V gene: TRBV30

CDR3 protein: ASSYKPPDRGNEQF
V gene: TRBV7-9

CDR3 protein: SAGQDSSYEQY
V gene: TRBV29-1

CDR3 protein: ASSPFDRVGNYGYT
V gene: TRBV9

CDR3 protein: ASRARETQY
V gene: TRBV19

CDR3 protein: ASSHRGGYT
V gene: TRBV4-1

CDR3 protein: ASSYSGGAEAF
V gene: TRBV6-5

CDR3 protein: ASSEDRGNEQF
V gene: TRBV6-4

CDR3 protein: ATSRAMREVDNEQF
V gene: TRBV15

CDR3 protein: ASSPDNYEQY
V gene: TRBV7-9

CDR3 protein: ASSPAGLAGGEQY
V gene: TRBV18

CDR3 protein: ASSPYAPPDEQF
V gene: TRBV4-3

CDR3 protein: ASSFDQDRSKNIQY
V gene: TRBV7-2

CDR3 protein: ATSRDRGLSGANVLT
V gene: TRBV15

CDR3 protein: ASSLRSSSGRLNEQF
V gene: TRBV7-2

CDR3 protein: ASEGGKGNQPQH
V gene: TRBV28

CDR3 protein: ASSLWGQSNYGYT
V gene: TRBV28

CDR3 protein: ASSPFAGGTGELF
V gene: TRBV5-8

CDR3 protein: ASTGRVGWLLQY
V gene: TRBV28

CDR3 protein: ASGSRRQQGSGAF
V gene: TRBV19

CDR3 protein: ASSSGQANTEAF
V gene: TRBV28

CDR3 protein: ASSLGASGGTADTQY
V gene: TRBV7-8

CDR3 protein: ASSQGGGSGNTIY
V gene: TRBV10-2

CDR3 protein: ASSSYRRGLDTGELF
V gene: TRBV27

CDR3 protein: ASSLVREDDLRDYEQY
V gene: TRBV5-1

CDR3 protein: AWSVTGGHEQY
V gene: TRBV30

CDR3 protein: ATSRERGINEKLF
V gene: TRBV15

CDR3 protein: ASSLPGARNSPLH
V gene: TRBV5-6

CDR3 protein: ASSPRAYSGNTIY
V gene: TRBV19

CDR3 protein: ASSYFPGGEEGEQY
V gene: TRBV6-5

CDR3 protein: AWSKGSDTIY
V gene: TRBV30

CDR3 protein: ASLGAQGVYGAEQF
V gene: TRBV28

CDR3 protein: ASSHGLAGGNTGELF
V gene: TRBV5-4

CDR3 protein: ASSAGGELGYT
V gene: TRBV19

CDR3 protein: ASSEAETNTGELF
V gene: TRBV10-1

CDR3 protein: AIRGSTNTEAF
V gene: TRBV10-3

CDR3 protein: ASSSYYVRGSTGELF
V gene: TRBV28

CDR3 protein: ASSLAPGVQPQH
V gene: TRBV28

CDR3 protein: TSSQDVEGLAGAQETQY
V gene: TRBV1

CDR3 protein: ASSQGLAGIGNTQY
V gene: TRBV4-3

CDR3 protein: ASSLPAAGVEVGYEQY
V gene: TRBV7-2

CDR3 protein: ATCRTTNEKLF
V gene: TRBV19

CDR3 protein: ASSLGLVQETQY
V gene: TRBV6-1

CDR3 protein: ASSSNRGRSYEQY
V gene: TRBV11-1

CDR3 protein: AWSATFGLH
V gene: TRBV30

CDR3 protein: AISDGTGGPEAF
V gene: TRBV10-3

CDR3 protein: ASSPPPGYNEQF
V gene: TRBV9

CDR3 protein: ASSPGAGSYNEQF
V gene: TRBV18

CDR3 protein: AWSVGGGSFYEQY
V gene: TRBV30

CDR3 protein: ASSGRENSPLH
V gene: TRBV27

CDR3 protein: ASSFGDRGNHEQY
V gene: TRBV7-8

CDR3 protein: ASSRDRGHNEQF
V gene: TRBV11-2